One and the same sample provided the 18 T cell receptor beta chains below, sequenced in a study of CD8 T cells in Susac syndrome. Random hexamers were used to reverse transcribe an amount of roughly 0.5 to 1 ug RNA. TCRdb reprocessed the immunoSEQ multiplex PCR reads with MiXCR, giving one entry per CDR3 protein. The sample includes 80,000 or so distinct CDR3 sequences, approximately 96% seen only once; the top ten take around 0.43%. The material sequenced was CD8+ T cells from PBMCs. The receptors stem from a human donor with Susac syndrome.

This clonotype came up a few times. The chain is built from TRBV12-3 or TRBV12-4 and TRBJ1-1; TRBD1 aligns across 7 bases. The CDR3 totals 13 residues. V lost 4 bases to trimming and J lost 1 base; unmatched junction nucleotides: 0. This CDR3 is CASSYRGNTEAFF. The CDR3 DNA reads TGTGCCAGCAGTTACAGGGGGAACACTGAAGCTTTCTTT.

The chain is built from TRBV29-1 and TRBJ1-2, with D maybe TRBD1 (6 bases). CDR3 size: 15 residues. CDR1 SQVTM and CDR2 ANQGSEA come from the germline V gene. V lost 3 bases and J 0 bases, leaving 14 bases between the germline ends. The CDR3 loop is CSVEQQQGANYGYTF. The CDR3 bases are TGCAGCGTTGAGCAACAACAGGGAGCTAACTATGGCTACACCTTC. Based on the CDR3 plus reference TRBV29-1 and TRBJ1-2, the full variable domain is SAVISQKPSRDICQRGTSLTIQCQVDSQVTMMFWYRQQPGQSLTLIATANQGSEATYESGFVIDKFPISRPNLTFSTLTVSNMSPEDSSIYLCSVEQQQGANYGYTFGSGTRLTVV.

This chain uses TRBV29-1 with TRBJ1-2; D ambiguous. There are 10 residues in the CDR3. Trimming shortened V by 3 bases and J by 8 bases, and 7 bases separated the two germline ends. CDR1 and CDR2 from the germline V gene are SQVTM and ANQGSEA. The CDR3 DNA is TGCAGCGTTGACTCGGGGGGCTACACCTTC. It codes for CSVDSGGYTF.

The chain joins TRBV29-1 to TRBJ1-2; D might be TRBD1 (6 bases). V shed 5 bases and J shed 4 bases, with 14 bases lying between them. Germline V gene lookup returns CDR1 SQVTM and CDR2 ANQGSEA. The CDR3 is made up of 13 amino acids. This chain's CDR3 is CSVITGNGYGYTF. In nucleotides, the CDR3 is TGCAGCGTTATTACAGGGAACGGCTATGGCTACACCTTC.

Only one count was recorded for this clonotype. The rearrangement uses TRBV20-1 and TRBJ1-1; 7 bases are shared with TRBD1. The CDR3 totals 13 residues. Looked up from germline, CDR1 is DFQATT and CDR2 is SNEGSKA (reference sequence). V trimming: 6 bases; J trimming: 3 bases; junction bases outside the gene matches: 7. CDR3 bases: TGCAGTGCGAAGACAGGGAGTGACACTGAAGCTTTCTTT. Protein product: CSAKTGSDTEAFF.

V gene TRBV6-2 or TRBV6-3 combines with J gene TRBJ2-7; possibly TRBD2 for D (5 bases). The CDR3 is made up of 17 amino acids. Germline-derived CDR1 and CDR2 are MNHEY and SVGEGT. Trimming shortened V by 2 bases and J by 1 base, and 18 bases separated the two germline ends. This CDR3 reads CASSYGTRRLGSYEQYV. The DNA of the CDR3 is TGTGCCAGCAGTTACGGCACTAGACGTCTGGGGTCCTACGAGCAGTACGTC.

The chain is built from TRBV3-1 and TRBJ2-1; 7 positions agree with TRBD2. The CDR3 sequence is 15 residues long. CDR1 is LGHDT and CDR2 is YNNKEL in the germline V gene (reference sequence). Trimming at V came to 4 bases and at J to 4 bases, leaving 7 bases not matched to a gene. This CDR3 is CASSPGLSPYNEQFF. As DNA, the CDR3 is TGTGCCAGCAGCCCGGGACTATCGCCTTACAATGAGCAGTTCTTC.

Here the CDR3 DNA reads TGTGCCAGCAGTCTACGACAGGGTCGGGGGGAGCAGTACGTC. It codes for CASSLRQGRGEQYV. The rearrangement links TRBV27 to TRBJ2-7, with D possibly matching TRBD1 (7 bases). With 5 bases removed from V and 7 bases from J, the gap between germline ends came to 18 bases. This CDR3 comprises 14 residues. Looked up from germline, CDR1 is MNHEY and CDR2 is SMNVEV (reference sequence).

This sequence joins TRBV7-2 and TRBJ2-1, with 7 bases lining up with TRBD2. The CDR3 spans 15 residues. Germline CDR1 SGHTA, CDR2 FQGNSA. The trim removed 8 bases at V and 8 bases at J, leaving 15 bases unmatched. For the CDR3, the DNA is TGTGCCAGCCAGCCGGGAGCGGGAATTCTCCATGAGCAGTTCTTC. It specifies CASQPGAGILHEQFF.

This chain uses TRBV5-6 with TRBJ1-5; unclear D gene. The CDR3 runs to 12 residues. Germline V gives CDR1 SGHDT, CDR2 YYEEEE. V shed 0 bases and J shed 6 bases, with 4 bases lying between them. The CDR3 reads CASSLGSQPQHF. The CDR3 region has the DNA TGTGCCAGCAGCTTGGGTTCTCAGCCCCAGCATTTT.

CDR3 in amino acids: CASTTSGSNGETQYF. CDR3 DNA sequence: TGTGCCAGTACCACTAGCGGGAGTAATGGTGAGACCCAGTACTTC. This chain links TRBV19 with TRBJ2-5; TRBD2 matches at 11 bases. The CDR3 covers 15 residues. The germline gives CDR1 LNHDA, CDR2 SQIVND (reference sequence). With V trimmed by 7 bases and J by 5 bases, 9 bases remained unmatched.

The chain carries TRBV21-1 and TRBJ2-7; the table's D call, TRBD1, has no DNA check behind it. TRBV21-1 is deemed a pseudogene. The CDR3 consists of 13 residues. CDR3 in DNA: TGTGCCCCGACCGAGGGGGGACAGTCCGAGCAGTACGTC. Its protein product is CAPTEGGQSEQYV.

The CDR3 sequence is CASRSLRDKRYEQYF. Written as DNA, the CDR3 is TGTGCCAGCAGGAGCCTCCGGGACAAGCGATACGAGCAGTACTTC. J is TRBJ2-7 and V is TRBV2; D possibly corresponds to TRBD1 (6 bases). Trimming cost V 6 bases and J 4 bases, with 19 bases left between them. The CDR3 contains 15 residues. Per the germline V gene, CDR1 is SNHLY and CDR2 is FYNNEI.

V is TRBV28 and J is TRBJ1-2; D ambiguous. The length of the CDR3 is 16 residues. Germline V lookup: CDR1 MDHEN, CDR2 SYDVKM. Trimming stripped 0 bases from V and 4 bases from J, with 15 bases between. The CDR3 nucleotides are TGTGCCAGCAGTTTATGGAAGGACCTAACAATCTATGGCTACACCTTC. Translating it yields CASSLWKDLTIYGYTF.

The chain combines TRBV28 with TRBJ2-5, with 8 bases fitting TRBD1. The CDR3 totals 13 residues. The J segment lost 5 bases and the V segment lost 7 bases, leaving 6 bases of the junction unmatched. Germline loops: CDR1 MDHEN, CDR2 SYDVKM. The CDR3 protein is CASTGQGSETQYF. The CDR3 DNA follows: TGTGCCAGCACAGGACAGGGCAGCGAGACCCAGTACTTC.

The CDR3, as DNA: TGTGCCAGCAGCCTCCGACGTGGGGCTGGGGAGACCCAGTACTTC. This sequence encodes CASSLRRGAGETQYF. The chain links TRBV14 to TRBJ2-5, with D perhaps matching TRBD1 (5 bases). Trimming left V 4 bases short and J 5 bases short, with 17 bases between. There are 15 residues in the CDR3. CDR1 is SGHDN, CDR2 FVKESK, per germline.

The chain employs TRBV9 and TRBJ1-2; D is undetermined. Germline V lookup: CDR1 SGDLS, CDR2 YYNGEE. The CDR3 has 14 residues. V lost 2 bases and J lost 0, with 8 bases in between. The CDR3, as DNA: TGTGCCAGCAGCGTGGCTGGAACTAACTATGGCTACACCTTC. Its translation is CASSVAGTNYGYTF.

This rearrangement joins TRBV3-1 to TRBJ1-1; no clear D. Germline V lookup: CDR1 LGHDT, CDR2 YNNKEL (reference sequence). CDR3 length equals 13 residues. Trimming took 3 bases from V and 6 from J, leaving 11 bases between them. The CDR3 nucleotides are TGTGCCAGCAGCCACCATCGGTTATCTGAAGCTTTCTTT. Translation gives CASSHHRLSEAFF.